These 20 T cell receptor beta chains were all obtained from the same sample, sequenced in a study of Graves' ophthalmopathy and Graves' hyperthyroidism. RNA transcripts served as template for amplifying TCR beta CDR3 sequences. In the first round, RT-PCR was carried out with HTBI primers, and a multiplex PCR formed the second round. Each CDR3 protein is one row after TCRdb ran MiXCR on the multiplex PCR reads. This table holds 600,000 to 650,000 distinct CDR3 sequences, approximately 22% found once. Material: peripheral blood. Every receptor here comes from a woman in her late teens or twenties with stable Graves' hyperthyroidism. Some clones in this sample may be carry-over from other donors' samples.

The sample holds a few counts of this clonotype. This chain joins TRBV27 and TRBJ1-1; 7 nucleotides align to TRBD1. CDR3 length: 13 amino acids. The germline gives CDR1 MNHEY, CDR2 SMNVEV (reference sequence). J gave up 2 bases and V 8 bases, and 5 bases lay outside the gene matches. The CDR3 loop reads CASEGGGNTEAFF. CDR3 nucleotides: TGTGCCAGCGAAGGGGGCGGAAACACTGAAGCTTTCTTT.

This clonotype was counted ten times or more. DNA of the CDR3: TGTGCCAGCAGTTTAGAGTTGAGGGGGTCGGGAGAGACCCAGTACTTC. It specifies CASSLELRGSGETQYF. J is TRBJ2-5 and V is TRBV12-3 or TRBV12-4; a weak D match, TRBD1 (6 bases). V lost 1 base to trimming and J lost 4 bases, with 16 bases between them. This CDR3 has 16 amino acids.

This clonotype turned up a few times. This rearrangement joins TRBV28 to TRBJ2-7, with 7 bases aligning to TRBD2. V gave up 4 bases and J gave up 7 bases; unmatched junction bases: 19. The germline V gene has CDR1 MDHEN and CDR2 SYDVKM. The CDR3 has 17 amino acids. The CDR3, as DNA: TGTGCCAGCAGTTATGGGGCTAGCGGAACACGACTCTTGGAGCAGTACTTC. Residues: CASSYGASGTRLLEQYF.

This clonotype was seen repeatedly, ten times or more. The V call is TRBV5-1, the J call TRBJ1-2; 8 bases match TRBD1. CDR1 and CDR2 from the germline V gene are SGHRS and YFSETQ. Germline trimming cut 3 bases from V and 7 bases from J; bases unmatched to any gene: 8. The CDR3 covers 14 residues. CDR3 bases: TGCGCCAGCAGCTCCGGGACAGGATCGGTTGGCTACACCTTC. Translated: CASSSGTGSVGYTF.

This clonotype was picked up many times. V is TRBV5-1 and J is TRBJ2-7; D might be TRBD1 (5 bases). Germline CDR1 reads SGHRS; CDR2 reads YFSETQ. The CDR3 is 14 amino acids. V was pared by 1 base and J by 0 bases, with 8 bases between. CDR3 amino acids: CASSLLGDSYEQYF. DNA for the CDR3: TGCGCCAGCAGCTTGTTAGGGGACTCCTACGAGCAGTACTTC.

This clonotype has just a few counts. The chain couples TRBV11-2 to TRBJ2-2; 12 bases match TRBD2. This CDR3 region has 18 residues. V was pared by 5 bases and J by 3 bases, with 10 bases of the junction left unmatched. Per the germline V gene, CDR1 is SGHAT and CDR2 is FQNNGV. The CDR3 bases are TGTGCCAGCAGCCACCGGACTAGCGGGATCGTATACACCGGGGAGCTGTTTTTT. It encodes CASSHRTSGIVYTGELFF. Full variable domain (remainder filled in from reference TRBV11-2 and TRBJ2-2): EAGVAQSPRYKIIEKRQSVAFWCNPISGHATLYWYQQILGQGPKLLIQFQNNGVVDDSQLPKDRFSAERLKGVDSTLKIQPAKLEDSAVYLCASSHRTSGIVYTGELFFGEGSRLTVL.

This clonotype has at least ten counts. The chain uses TRBV6-2 or TRBV6-3 and TRBJ1-5; 9 bases agree with TRBD1. This CDR3 is 14 amino acids long. Germline V gene sequence: CDR1 MNHEY, CDR2 SVGEGT. Trimming at V came to 5 bases and at J to 12 bases, leaving 11 bases not matched to a gene. CDR3 in amino acids: CASSVGQGSGGQHF. DNA for the CDR3: TGTGCCAGCAGTGTAGGACAGGGGTCCGGGGGCCAGCATTTT.

Ten or more counts support this clonotype. J is TRBJ1-1 and V is TRBV5-1, with D possibly being TRBD1 (5 bases). Trimming cost V 2 bases and J 3 bases, with 14 bases left between them. This CDR3 is 15 amino acids long. The V gene's germline CDR1 is SGHRS and CDR2 YFSETQ. CDR3 region: CASSFSAGRDTEAFF. Written as DNA, the CDR3 is TGCGCCAGCAGCTTCTCGGCAGGCAGGGACACTGAAGCTTTCTTT.

This clonotype was observed many times. The gene calls are TRBV6-1 and TRBJ2-7; 9 bases are a match to TRBD1. The CDR3 sequence is 15 residues long. The V gene's germline CDR1 is MNHNS and CDR2 SASEGT. Trimming took 5 bases from V and 1 from J; bases not matched to a gene: 6. The CDR3 protein is CASSRRDRESYEQYF. The CDR3 nucleotides are TGTGCCAGCAGTCGCCGGGACAGGGAATCCTACGAGCAGTACTTC.

The V and J genes are TRBV20-1 and TRBJ1-5; 7 positions match TRBD1. This CDR3 contains 13 residues. Germline CDR1 and CDR2: DFQATT and SNEGSKA (reference sequence). V trimming: 7 bases; J trimming: 0 bases; junction bases outside the gene matches: 3. CDR3 coding DNA: TGCAGTGTTCAGGGGGGTAGCAATCAGCCCCAGCATTTT. This gives the protein CSVQGGSNQPQHF.

A word on this clonotype: This may come from a read error, since a much larger clone is one base off. CDR3 in amino acids: CASSYLLAAEACF. The CDR3, as DNA: TGTGCCAGCAGTTACCTTCTGGCGGCTGAAGCTTGCTTT. This rearrangement joins TRBV6-5 to TRBJ1-1; D unresolved. Per the germline V gene, CDR1 is MNHEY and CDR2 is SVGAGI. CDR3 size: 13 residues.

Turning to this clonotype: This may stem from a read error, because a much larger clone lies one nucleotide away. The CDR3 region is CSAPTAYGYTF. The CDR3 nucleotides read TGCAGCGCTCCGACGGCCTATGGCTACACCTTC. The V gene is TRBV29-1, the J gene TRBJ1-2; D uncertain. Between the trimmed V and J ends, which lost 7 bases and 4 bases, there was a span of 10 bases. The CDR3 totals 11 residues. CDR1 SQVTM and CDR2 ANQGSEA come from the germline V gene.

Ten or more counts support this clonotype. V gene TRBV28 combines with J gene TRBJ2-2, with TRBD1 matching 9 bases. Germline CDR1 and CDR2: MDHEN and SYDVKM. CDR3 length: 16 residues. V was pared by 5 bases and J by 0 bases, with 4 bases of the junction left unmatched. CDR3 coding DNA: TGTGCCAGCAGTACGTGGGACAGGGCGAACACCGGGGAGCTGTTTTTT. It translates to CASSTWDRANTGELFF.

This clonotype was picked up many times. The chain is built from TRBV6-1 and TRBJ2-4; the D gene is possibly TRBD2 (5 bases). Germline CDR1 is MNHNS and CDR2 is SASEGT. Trimming cost V 7 bases and J 0 bases, with 10 bases left between them. The CDR3 is 14 residues long. CDR3 sequence: CASTRELAKNIQYF. CDR3 DNA: TGTGCCAGCACTCGGGAACTAGCCAAAAACATTCAGTACTTC.

This clonotype was seen at least ten times. The J gene is TRBJ1-1, the V gene TRBV12-3 or TRBV12-4; a possible D gene is TRBD1 (5 bases). The germline V and J ends were trimmed by 7 bases and 1 base, with 10 bases remaining between them. CDR3 size: 13 residues. In DNA form, the CDR3 reads TGTGCCAGCAAGAACCAGGGGAACACTGAAGCTTTCTTT. Translating it yields CASKNQGNTEAFF.

The table lists this clonotype with a few counts. The junction departs from germline at one end; a sequencing error may be responsible. V and J are TRBV3-1 and TRBJ1-2, with D perhaps TRBD1 (5 bases). CDR1 and CDR2 (germline): LGHDT, YNNKEL (reference sequence). CDR3 size: 12 residues. CDR3 protein: CASNQAGHGYTF. The CDR3 nucleotides are TGTGCCAGCAACCAAGCAGGGCATGGCTACACCTTC.

A word on this clonotype: Being one base from a much bigger clone, this may be a read error. The chain carries TRBV20-1 and TRBJ1-1, with TRBD1 matching over 7 bases. The CDR3 length is 11 residues. Germline CDR1 and CDR2: DFQATT and SNEGSKA (reference sequence). For the CDR3, the DNA is TGCAGTCCTGGGACAGAGCTTGAATCTTTCTTT. Amino acids: CSPGTELESFF.

This clonotype has at least ten counts. V usage is TRBV5-1 and J usage is TRBJ1-2, with TRBD1 identical over 9 bases. This CDR3 spans 16 amino acids. V was pared by 4 bases and J by 2 bases, with 9 bases of the junction left unmatched. Germline CDR1 is SGHRS and CDR2 is YFSETQ. The CDR3 loop reads CASSTADRGINYGYTF. For the CDR3, the DNA is TGCGCCAGCAGCACAGCGGACAGGGGTATAAACTATGGCTACACCTTC.

This chain uses TRBV18 with TRBJ2-7; no clear D. V lost 3 bases to trimming and J lost 3 bases, with 12 bases between them. The CDR3 covers 14 residues. Germline-derived CDR1 and CDR2 are KGHSH and LQKENI. The CDR3, as DNA: TGTGCCAGCTCACCGTTTGACGGAATCTACGAGCAGTACTTC. It specifies CASSPFDGIYEQYF.

This clonotype was recorded at least ten times. The genes are TRBV7-2 and TRBJ2-2; TRBD2 matches at 8 bases. This CDR3 has 16 residues. V was clipped by 1 base and J by 7 bases; unmatched bases: 8. CDR1 is SGHTA and CDR2 is FQGNSA in the germline V gene. CDR3 bases: TGTGCCAGCAGCTTAGGGCTCCTCGGGAGGGGCGGGGAGCTGTTTTTT. Encoded protein: CASSLGLLGRGGELFF.